These 7 T cell receptor beta chains originate from one sample sequenced in a study of blood T cells in healthy people across ages (dated by TCRdb to 2015 to 2017). Library preparation used 5' RACE. A second PCR of roughly 7 to 11 cycles was performed with a sample-barcoded 5' primer and a J-beta primer mix. TCRdb applied fastp at Q25 and MiXCR to the public reads, then kept only in-frame beta chains. Identical CDR3 protein sequences are pooled into one entry, listed with their most common genes and DNA. The sample records 1.5 million to 2 million distinct CDR3 sequences, approximately 40% of which are singletons. 23% of the sample goes to the ten largest clones. Sequencing used blood. The receptors were sampled from a human donor in good health.

This clonotype occurred a few times. This chain connects TRBV11-2 to TRBJ2-4; D unresolved. The closer fit of TRBJ2-7 to the DNA end suggests the J call may be wrong. The germline V gene has CDR1 SGHAT and CDR2 FQNNGV. The CDR3 covers 12 residues. Here the CDR3 DNA reads TGTGCCAGCAGCTTCGCTTTATACGAGCAGTACTTC. Its translation: CASSFALYEQYF.

The rearrangement uses TRBV28 and TRBJ2-1; D gene uncertain. With 10 bases removed from V and 6 bases from J, the gap between germline ends came to 16 bases. The CDR3 covers 13 residues. Germline loops: CDR1 MDHEN, CDR2 SYDVKM. CDR3 sequence (DNA): TGTGCCAACAATCCTGAAGCCCGCAATGAGCAGTTCTTC. Encoded protein: CANNPEARNEQFF. The full variable domain, rest sourced from reference TRBV28 and TRBJ2-1, is DVKVTQSSRYLVKRTGEKVFLECVQDMDHENMFWYRQDPGLGLRLIYFSYDVKMKEKGDIPEGYSVSREKKERFSLILESASTNQTSMYLCANNPEARNEQFFGPGTRLTVL.

This chain uses TRBV20-1 with TRBJ2-4, with a possible D match to TRBD2 (6 bases). This CDR3 region has 15 residues. CDR1 is DFQATT, CDR2 SNEGSKA, per germline (reference sequence). Trimming shortened V by 0 bases and J by 1 base, and 10 bases separated the two germline ends. CDR3 region: CSARDHGGAKNIQYF. Written as DNA, the CDR3 is TGCAGTGCTAGAGATCATGGGGGGGCCAAAAACATTCAGTACTTC.

A remark on this clonotype: A junction end diverges from the germline sequence, so it may reflect a read error. The chain couples TRBV19 to TRBJ2-1; 11 bases align to TRBD2. There are 12 residues in the CDR3. Germline-derived CDR1 and CDR2 are LNHDA and SQIVND (reference sequence). CDR3 sequence (DNA): TGTGCCAGTAGAGGGCTAGCGGGGGGCCTAATCTTC. Translating gives CASRGLAGGLIF.

This clonotype has more than one count but fewer than ten. The chain joins TRBV3-1 to TRBJ2-6, with 7 positions matching TRBD2. V was clipped by 3 bases and J by 4 bases; unmatched bases: 18. The CDR3 runs to 20 residues. The germline V gene has CDR1 LGHDT and CDR2 YNNKEL (reference sequence). DNA for the CDR3: TGTGCCAGCAGCCAGCACACCGGGACCAGGGAGGGTTACGGGGCCAACGTCCTGACTTTC. Amino acid sequence: CASSQHTGTREGYGANVLTF.

The V gene is TRBV10-3, the J gene TRBJ2-7; D may be TRBD2 (6 bases). V was trimmed by 6 bases and J by 2 bases, leaving 11 bases between them. CDR3 length equals 13 residues. Looked up from germline, CDR1 is ENHRY and CDR2 is SYGVKD. For the CDR3, the DNA is TGTGCCATCAGACAGTGGACTACCTACGAGCAGTACTTC. It is translated as CAIRQWTTYEQYF.

The J gene is TRBJ1-1, the V gene TRBV7-2; no definite D call. The V end was cut by 3 bases, the J end by 0 bases, with 11 bases between. Per the germline V gene, CDR1 is SGHTA and CDR2 is FQGNSA. The CDR3 totals 15 residues. CDR3 sequence: CASSFLHTMNTEAFF. The DNA for the CDR3 is TGTGCCAGCAGCTTTCTCCACACGATGAACACTGAAGCTTTCTTT. Full variable domain (remainder filled in from reference TRBV7-2 and TRBJ1-1): GAGVSQSPSNKVTEKGKDVELRCDPISGHTALYWYRQSLGQGLEFLIYFQGNSAPDKSGLPSDRFSAERTGGSVSTLTIQRTQQEDSAVYLCASSFLHTMNTEAFFGQGTRLTVV.